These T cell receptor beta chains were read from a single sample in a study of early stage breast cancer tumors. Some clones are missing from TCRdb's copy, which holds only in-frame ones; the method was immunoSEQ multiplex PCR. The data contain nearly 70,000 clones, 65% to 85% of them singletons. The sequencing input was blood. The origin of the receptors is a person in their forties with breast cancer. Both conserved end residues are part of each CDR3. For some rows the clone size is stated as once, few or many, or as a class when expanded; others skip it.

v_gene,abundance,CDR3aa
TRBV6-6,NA,CASHVAGGMETQYF
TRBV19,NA,CASTNRGAYNEQFF
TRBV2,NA,CASSPRLAHEQFF
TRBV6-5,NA,CASSWGDRMNTEAFF
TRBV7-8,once,CASSLGGFAPGELFF
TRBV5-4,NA,CASSRRLALINEQFF
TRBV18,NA,CASSPPSQSAKNIQYF
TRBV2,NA,CASSGQHRGSSSGANVLTF
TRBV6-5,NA,CASSYWAGAITEAFF
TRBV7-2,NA,CASSLETGNHEQYF
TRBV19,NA,CASGFDMSLNTEAFF
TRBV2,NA,CASSEGQDYYYYEQYF
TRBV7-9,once,CASSPLETSGSRIADTQYF
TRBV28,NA,CASSAPGQGSYEQYF
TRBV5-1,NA,CASSPQGSPDTQYF
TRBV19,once,CASSIDLRGRTEAFF
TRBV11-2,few,CASSPRTSGSYNEQFF
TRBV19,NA,CASSIGKQGNQPQHF
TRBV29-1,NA,CSARTGQGDTQYF
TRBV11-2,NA,CASSLDGGGLVEKQYF
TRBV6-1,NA,CASRIGGTDTQYF
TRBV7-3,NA,CASSLNSGTPDTQYF
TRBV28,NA,CAGFARESTEAFF
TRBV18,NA,CASSPSWDEQFF
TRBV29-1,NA,CSVQTSGKPGELFF
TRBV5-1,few,CASNATRRTEAFF
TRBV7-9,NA,CASSFQGGSSYEQYF
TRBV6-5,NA,CASSYGGERYEQYF
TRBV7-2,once,CASSLGGIRDFEQYF
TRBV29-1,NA,CSVEKGGRDEQYF
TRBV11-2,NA,CASSLASGSAYEQYF
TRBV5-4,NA,CASSLPPGKATEAFF
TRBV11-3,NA,CASSLDGAGGWNEQFF
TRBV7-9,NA,CASSSGAAKNIQYF
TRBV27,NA,CASSNPLVPEQFF
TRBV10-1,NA,CASSESGGNEKLFF
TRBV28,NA,CASMGSGLAALGDTQYF
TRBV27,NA,CASTGGDGYTF
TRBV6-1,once,CASSEAIGLAGLYYEQYF
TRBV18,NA,CASTTSRGNNEQFF
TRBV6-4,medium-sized,CASSVGGQGTDTQYF
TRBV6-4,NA,CASSDSWGIWAANTEAFF
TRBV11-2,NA,CASSLAGGGETQYF
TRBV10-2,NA,CASTGIGNQPQHF
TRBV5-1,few,CASSPGVPRLYNEQFF